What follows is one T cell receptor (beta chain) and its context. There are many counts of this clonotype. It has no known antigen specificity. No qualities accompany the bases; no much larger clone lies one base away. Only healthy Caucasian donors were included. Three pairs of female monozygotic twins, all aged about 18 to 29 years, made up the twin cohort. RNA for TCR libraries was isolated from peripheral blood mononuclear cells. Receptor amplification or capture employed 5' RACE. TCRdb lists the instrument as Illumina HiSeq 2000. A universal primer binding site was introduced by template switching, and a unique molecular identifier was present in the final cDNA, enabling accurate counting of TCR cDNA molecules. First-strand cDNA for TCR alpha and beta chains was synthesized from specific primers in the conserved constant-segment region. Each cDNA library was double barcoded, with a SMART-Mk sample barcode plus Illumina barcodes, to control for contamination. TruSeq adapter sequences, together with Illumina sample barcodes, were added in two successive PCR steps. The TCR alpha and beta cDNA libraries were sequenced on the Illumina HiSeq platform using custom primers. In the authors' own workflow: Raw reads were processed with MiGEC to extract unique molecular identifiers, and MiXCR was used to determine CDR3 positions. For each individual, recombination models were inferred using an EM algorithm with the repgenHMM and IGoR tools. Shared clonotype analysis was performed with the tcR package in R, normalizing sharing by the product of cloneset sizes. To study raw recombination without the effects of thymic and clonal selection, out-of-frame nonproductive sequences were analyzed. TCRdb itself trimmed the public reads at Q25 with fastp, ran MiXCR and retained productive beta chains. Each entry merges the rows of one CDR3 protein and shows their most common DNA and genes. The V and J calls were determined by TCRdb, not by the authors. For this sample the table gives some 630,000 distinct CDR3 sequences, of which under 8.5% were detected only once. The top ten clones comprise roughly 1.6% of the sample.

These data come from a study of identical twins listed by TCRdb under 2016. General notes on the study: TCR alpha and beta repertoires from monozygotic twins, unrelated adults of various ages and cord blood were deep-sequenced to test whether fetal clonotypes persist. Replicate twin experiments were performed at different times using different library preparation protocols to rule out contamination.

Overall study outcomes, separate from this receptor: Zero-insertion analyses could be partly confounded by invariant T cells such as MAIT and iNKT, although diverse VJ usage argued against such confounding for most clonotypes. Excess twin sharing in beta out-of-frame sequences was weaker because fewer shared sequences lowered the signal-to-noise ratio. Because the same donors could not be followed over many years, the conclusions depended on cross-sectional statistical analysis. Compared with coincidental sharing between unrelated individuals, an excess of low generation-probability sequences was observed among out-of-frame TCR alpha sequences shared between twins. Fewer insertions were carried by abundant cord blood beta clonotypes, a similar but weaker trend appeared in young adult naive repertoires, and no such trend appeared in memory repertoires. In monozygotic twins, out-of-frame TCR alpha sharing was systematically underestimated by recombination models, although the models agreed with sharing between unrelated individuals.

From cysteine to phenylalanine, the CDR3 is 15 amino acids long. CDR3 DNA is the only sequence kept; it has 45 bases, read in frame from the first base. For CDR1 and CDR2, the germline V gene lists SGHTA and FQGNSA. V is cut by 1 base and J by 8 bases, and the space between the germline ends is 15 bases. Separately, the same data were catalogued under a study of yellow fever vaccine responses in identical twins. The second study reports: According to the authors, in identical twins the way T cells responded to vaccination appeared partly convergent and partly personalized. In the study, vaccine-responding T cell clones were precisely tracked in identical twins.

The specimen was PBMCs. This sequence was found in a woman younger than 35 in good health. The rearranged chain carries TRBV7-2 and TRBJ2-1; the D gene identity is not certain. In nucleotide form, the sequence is TGTGCCAGCAGCTTAGTGCGACACAATGGGGATGAGCAGTTCTTC. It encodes CASSLVRHNGDEQFF. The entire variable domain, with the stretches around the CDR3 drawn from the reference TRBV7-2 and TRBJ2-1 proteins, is GAGVSQSPSNKVTEKGKDVELRCDPISGHTALYWYRQSLGQGLEFLIYFQGNSAPDKSGLPSDRFSAERTGGSVSTLTIQRTQQEDSAVYLCASSLVRHNGDEQFFGPGTRLTVL.